The rows below give T cell receptor beta chains drawn from one sample of a study of beta chain features in type 1 diabetes. Assay used: immunoSEQ multiplex PCR; TCRdb lists only in-frame clones, some missing. Of hundreds of thousands of clones listed, about a sixth are singletons. Source material: naive CD4+ T cells from blood. The receptors originated from a woman younger than 35 in good health. The CDR3 runs from the conserved cysteine through the conserved F or W. A D gene is named only where the DNA matches it firmly. Clone size, where shown, is once, few, many, or a class for clones that have expanded.

j_call v_call clone_size d_call cdr3_nt cdr3_aa
TRBJ2-1 TRBV18 . . TGTGCCAGCTCACGTTTTGAGACAGCCTACAATGAGCAGTTCTTC CASSRFETAYNEQFF
TRBJ2-7 TRBV13 . TRBD1 TGTGCCACCAGTGACCCGGGACAGAGCTACGAGCAGTACTTC CATSDPGQSYEQYF
TRBJ1-1 TRBV5-1 . . TGCGCCAGCAGTTTTGACTCGACACTAAACACTGAAGCTTTCTTT CASSFDSTLNTEAFF
TRBJ2-3 TRBV4-3 few . TGCGCCAGCAGCCAAGAAGGGCAGGAGAGGACGCAGTATTTT CASSQEGQERTQYF
TRBJ2-1 TRBV7-9 . TRBD2 TGTGCCAGCAGCCAGCGACTAGCGGGTGGGGGCAATGAGCAGTTCTTC CASSQRLAGGGNEQFF
TRBJ2-5 TRBV11-2 few . TGTGCCAGCAGCTCTTTGGCTAGCGACCAAGAGACCCAGTACTTC CASSSLASDQETQYF
TRBJ2-7 TRBV2 few TRBD1 TGTGCCAGCAGTGAAGATTTCATACAGGGGAGCTACGAGCAGTACTTC CASSEDFIQGSYEQYF
TRBJ2-5 TRBV7-8 few TRBD2 TGTGCCAGCAGCCCTGGCCGACTAGCGGGACAAGAGACCCAGTACTTC CASSPGRLAGQETQYF
TRBJ2-5 TRBV18 few TRBD2 TGTGCCAGCTCACCCCGGTCTAGCGGACAAGAGACCCAGTACTTC CASSPRSSGQETQYF
TRBJ1-5 TRBV13 . . TGTGCCAGCAGCTTCGGACCGAGTAATCAGCCCCAGCATTTT CASSFGPSNQPQHF
TRBJ2-5 TRBV14 . . TGTGCCAGCAGCCAAGGACCGACCCAGTACTTC CASSQGPTQYF
TRBJ2-1 TRBV5-4 . TRBD2 TGTGCCAGCAGCTGGACTAGCGGGTATGAGCAGTTCTTC CASSWTSGYEQFF
TRBJ2-7 TRBV15 few TRBD1 TGTGCCACCAGCAGATTTGGACAGGGGACATCCTACGAGCAGTACTTC CATSRFGQGTSYEQYF
TRBJ2-7 TRBV7-2 . . TGTGCCAGCAGCCCCTCCCGGACCTACGAGCAGTACTTC CASSPSRTYEQYF
TRBJ2-1 TRBV6-6 . . TGTGCCATCAGCCGGGAGTATGAGCAGTTCTTC CAISREYEQFF
TRBJ2-7 TRBV5-1 . TRBD2 TGCGCCAGCATTGGGGTCGGACTAGCGGAAAGCTCCTACGAGCAGTACTTC CASIGVGLAESSYEQYF
TRBJ2-1 TRBV11-2 . TRBD2 TGTGCCAGCGGCTTTCTAGCGGGGGGATACAATGAGCAGTTCTTC CASGFLAGGYNEQFF
TRBJ1-1 TRBV19 . . TGTGCCAGTAGGTGGAGGGACGCTACGAACACTGAAGCTTTCTTT CASRWRDATNTEAFF
TRBJ2-3 TRBV7-3 few . TGTGCCAGCAGCTTAACGGTTGGAGATACGCAGTATTTT CASSLTVGDTQYF
TRBJ2-1 TRBV28 few . TGTGCCAGCAGAATTACCCATGGAGCCTACAATGAGCAGTTCTTC CASRITHGAYNEQFF
TRBJ2-7 TRBV2 few . TGTGCCAGCAGTGGCAACGAGCAGTACTTC CASSGNEQYF
TRBJ2-7 TRBV6-5 . TRBD1 TGTGCCAGCAGTTACTCGTACGGACAGGGCTACGAGCAGTACTTC CASSYSYGQGYEQYF
TRBJ2-1 TRBV4-2 . TRBD2 TGTGCCAGCAGCCAAGATCTATGGGGGGGTAATGAGCAGTTCTTC CASSQDLWGGNEQFF
TRBJ2-3 TRBV4-2 . . TGTGCCAGCAGCCAAGTTGACATCACAGATACGCAGTATTTT CASSQVDITDTQYF
TRBJ2-7 TRBV29-1 few . TGCAGCGTTGTCCGGGGATCCTACGAGCAGTACTTC CSVVRGSYEQYF
TRBJ2-7 TRBV2 few . TGTGCCAGCAGTGAAGCGCTCCTCTACTACGAGCAGTACTTC CASSEALLYYEQYF
TRBJ1-4 TRBV28 . . TGCGCCTGCGGGGGTGAAAAACTGTTTTTT CACGGEKLFF
TRBJ1-1 TRBV19 . TRBD1 TGTGCCAGTAGCAGAGACAGGGGGCTAACTGAAGCTTTCTTT CASSRDRGLTEAFF
TRBJ2-7 TRBV6-5 few . TGTGCCAGCCACCGGCGGAGCTCCTACGAGCAGTACTTC CASHRRSSYEQYF
TRBJ2-1 TRBV7-3 few TRBD2 TGTGCCAGCAGCCCCGGGTCGGGGCTAGCGGGAGGGTTCAATGAGCAGTTCTTC CASSPGSGLAGGFNEQFF
TRBJ1-1 TRBV28 few . TGTGCCAGCAGTTTAGTGGGCAGGTGGGGAGATAGGGGAAACGTGAACACTGAAGCTTTCTTT CASSLVGRWGDRGNVNTEAFF
TRBJ2-4 TRBV6-6 . . TGTGCCAGTGGTCCGGGACGCAGGTCCCACATTCAGTACTTC CASGPGRRSHIQYF
TRBJ2-5 TRBV7-8 . . TGTGCCAGCAGCCTGGAGCGGACCCAAGAGACCCAGTACTTC CASSLERTQETQYF
TRBJ2-5 TRBV15 . . TGTGCCACCAGCAGAGACCGAGGGGCAGAGACCCAGTACTTC CATSRDRGAETQYF
TRBJ2-1 TRBV5-1 . . TGCGCCAGCAGCTTGGCGGCAAGATACTCCAATGAGCAGTTCTTC CASSLAARYSNEQFF
TRBJ1-4 TRBV21-1 . . TGTGCCAGCTCACCCGGGGGTGAAAAACTGTTTTTT CASSPGGEKLFF
TRBJ1-1 TRBV25-1 . . TGTGCCAGCAGTGAAAGGGTGAACACTGAAGCTTTCTTT CASSERVNTEAFF
TRBJ2-4 TRBV21-1 . . TGTGCCAGCAGCAAAAATGGGGGAGTGGCTAGTCAAGACATTGTTCTAGCCAAAAACATTCAGTACTTC CASSKNGGVASQDIVLAKNIQYF
TRBJ2-1 TRBV7-3 few . TGTGCCAGCAGCTTAAGCAAACTTAGCAATGAGCAGTTCTTC CASSLSKLSNEQFF
TRBJ2-7 TRBV28 few . TGTGCCAGCAGTGCGACCCTTAACTACGAGCAGTACTTC CASSATLNYEQYF
TRBJ2-3 TRBV5-1 . . TGCGCCAGCAGCCTGGATAGGTTCGGGAGTACGCAGTATTTT CASSLDRFGSTQYF
TRBJ2-5 TRBV18 . . TGTGCCAGCTCACCACCTAGCACCGCCGTGGAGACCCAGTACTTC CASSPPSTAVETQYF
TRBJ2-5 TRBV19 few . TGTGCCAGTAGTCACGAGGGCCGTAGGACCCAGTACTTC CASSHEGRRTQYF
TRBJ2-3 TRBV4-2 . TRBD2 TGTGCCAGCAGCCAAGTTCCCCCGGCCTATAGCGGGAAAACAGATACGCAGTATTTT CASSQVPPAYSGKTDTQYF
TRBJ2-1 TRBV29-1 few TRBD2 TGCAGCGTTAGCAGGACTAGCGGACCTTACAATGAGCAGTTCTTC CSVSRTSGPYNEQFF
TRBJ1-5 TRBV19 few . TGTGCCAGTAGTATTGGGGGGTTGGGCAATCAGCCCCAGCATTTT CASSIGGLGNQPQHF
TRBJ1-2 TRBV5-1 . . TGCGCCAGCCGCCCGACAGAATCCTATGGCTACACCTTC CASRPTESYGYTF
TRBJ2-5 TRBV7-2 few . TGTGCCAGCAGCTCCCAACTTTCGTCCCAGTACTTC CASSSQLSSQYF
TRBJ2-1 TRBV28 few TRBD2 TGTGCCAGCAGTTTGGGACTAGCGCTGGGTGAGCAGTTCTTC CASSLGLALGEQFF
TRBJ2-7 TRBV19 few TRBD1 TGTGCCAGTAGTACTCTTCCGGGACAGGGAAACGAGCAGTACTTC CASSTLPGQGNEQYF
TRBJ2-2 TRBV5-4 few . TGTGCCAGCAGCTTGCAACAGGTCGGGGAGCTGTTTTTT CASSLQQVGELFF
TRBJ2-7 TRBV5-1 few TRBD1 TGCGCCAGCAGCTTGTTCGGGACAGGGGGCCTCGAGCAGTACTTC CASSLFGTGGLEQYF
TRBJ2-1 TRBV18 . . TGTGCCAGCTCACCTTTTGTGAATGAGCAGTTCTTC CASSPFVNEQFF
TRBJ2-2 TRBV5-1 . . TGCGCCAGCAGGCCCAGGGGTGTAACTAGGCCTAACACCGGGGAGCTGTTTTTT CASRPRGVTRPNTGELFF
TRBJ2-5 TRBV7-2 few TRBD2 TGTGCCAGCAGCTTAGGCGGGAGGTTGATGCGGACCCAGTACTTC CASSLGGRLMRTQYF
TRBJ2-1 TRBV7-9 few TRBD2 TGTGCCAGCACCCCTCGAGGGACTAGCGTCAATGAGCAGTTCTTC CASTPRGTSVNEQFF
TRBJ2-5 TRBV5-1 . TRBD2 TGCGCCAGCAGCAAGCTACAGGGACTAGCGGAAGAGACCCAGTACTTC CASSKLQGLAEETQYF
TRBJ2-7 TRBV7-2 . TRBD2 TGTGCCAGCAGCTCGGGAGGGACCAACTACGAGCAGTACTTC CASSSGGTNYEQYF
TRBJ1-1 TRBV28 . . TGTGCCAGCAGTCTGGACGGGCGGGGAGCTGAAGCTTTCTTT CASSLDGRGAEAFF
TRBJ2-1 TRBV9 few . TGTGCCAGCAGCGTAGGGCTTTCAAATGAGCAGTTCTTC CASSVGLSNEQFF